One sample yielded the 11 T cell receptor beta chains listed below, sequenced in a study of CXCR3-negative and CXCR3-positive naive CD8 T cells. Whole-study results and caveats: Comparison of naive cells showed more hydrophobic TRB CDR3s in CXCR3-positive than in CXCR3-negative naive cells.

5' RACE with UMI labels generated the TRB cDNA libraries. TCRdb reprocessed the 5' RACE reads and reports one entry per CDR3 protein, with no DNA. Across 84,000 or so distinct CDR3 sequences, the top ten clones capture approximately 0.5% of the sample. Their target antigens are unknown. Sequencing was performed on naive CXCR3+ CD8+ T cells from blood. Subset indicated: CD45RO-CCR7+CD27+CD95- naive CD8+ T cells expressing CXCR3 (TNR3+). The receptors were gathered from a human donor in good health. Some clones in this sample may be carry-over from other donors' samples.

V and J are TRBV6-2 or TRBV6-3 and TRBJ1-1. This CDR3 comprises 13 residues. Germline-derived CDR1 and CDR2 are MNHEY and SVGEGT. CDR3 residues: CASKLGLNTEAFF.

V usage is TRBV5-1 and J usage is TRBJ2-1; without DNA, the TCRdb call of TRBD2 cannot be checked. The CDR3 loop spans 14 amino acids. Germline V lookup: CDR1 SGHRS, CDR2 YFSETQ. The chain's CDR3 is CASRGSGRLGEQFF.

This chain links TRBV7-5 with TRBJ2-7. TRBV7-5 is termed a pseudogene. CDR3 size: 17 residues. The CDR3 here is CISVSEVLLTFIYEQYF.

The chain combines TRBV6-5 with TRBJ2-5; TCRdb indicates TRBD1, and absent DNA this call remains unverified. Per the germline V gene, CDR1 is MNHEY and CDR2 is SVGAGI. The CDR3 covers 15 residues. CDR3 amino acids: CASSYSDRGLETQYF.

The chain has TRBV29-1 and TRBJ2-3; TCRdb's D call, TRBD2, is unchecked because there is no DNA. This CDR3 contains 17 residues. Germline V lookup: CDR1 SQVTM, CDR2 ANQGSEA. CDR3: CSVEALPPAGDVDTQYF.

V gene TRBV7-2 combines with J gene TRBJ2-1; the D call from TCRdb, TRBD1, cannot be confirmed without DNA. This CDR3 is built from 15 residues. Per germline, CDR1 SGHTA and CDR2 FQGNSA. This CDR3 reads CATGPGPYSYNEQFF.

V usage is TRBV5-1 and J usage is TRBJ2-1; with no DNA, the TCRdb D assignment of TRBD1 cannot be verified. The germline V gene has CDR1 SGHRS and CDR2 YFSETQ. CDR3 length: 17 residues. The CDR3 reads CASSPTGSLSSYNEQFF.

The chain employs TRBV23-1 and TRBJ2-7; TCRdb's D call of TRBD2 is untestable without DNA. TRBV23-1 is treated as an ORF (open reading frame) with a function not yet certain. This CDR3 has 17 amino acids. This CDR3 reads CASSRPLEGLAGYEQYF.

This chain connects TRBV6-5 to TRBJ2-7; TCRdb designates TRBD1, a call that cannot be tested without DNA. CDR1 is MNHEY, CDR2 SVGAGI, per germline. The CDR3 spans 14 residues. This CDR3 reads CASSYGTGVYEQYF.

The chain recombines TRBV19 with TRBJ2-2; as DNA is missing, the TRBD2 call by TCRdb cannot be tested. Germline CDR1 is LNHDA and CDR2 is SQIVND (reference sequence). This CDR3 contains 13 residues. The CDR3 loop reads CASMGGLSGELFF. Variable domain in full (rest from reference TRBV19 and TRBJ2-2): DGGITQSPKYLFRKEGQNVTLSCEQNLNHDAMYWYRQDPGQGLRLIYYSQIVNDFQKGDIAEGYSVSREKKESFPLTVTSAQKNPTAFYLCASMGGLSGELFFGEGSRLTVL.

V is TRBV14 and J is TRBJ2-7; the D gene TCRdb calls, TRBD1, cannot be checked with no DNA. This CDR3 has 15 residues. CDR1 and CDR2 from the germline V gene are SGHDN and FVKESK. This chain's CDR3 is CASSQEDRTALEQYF.